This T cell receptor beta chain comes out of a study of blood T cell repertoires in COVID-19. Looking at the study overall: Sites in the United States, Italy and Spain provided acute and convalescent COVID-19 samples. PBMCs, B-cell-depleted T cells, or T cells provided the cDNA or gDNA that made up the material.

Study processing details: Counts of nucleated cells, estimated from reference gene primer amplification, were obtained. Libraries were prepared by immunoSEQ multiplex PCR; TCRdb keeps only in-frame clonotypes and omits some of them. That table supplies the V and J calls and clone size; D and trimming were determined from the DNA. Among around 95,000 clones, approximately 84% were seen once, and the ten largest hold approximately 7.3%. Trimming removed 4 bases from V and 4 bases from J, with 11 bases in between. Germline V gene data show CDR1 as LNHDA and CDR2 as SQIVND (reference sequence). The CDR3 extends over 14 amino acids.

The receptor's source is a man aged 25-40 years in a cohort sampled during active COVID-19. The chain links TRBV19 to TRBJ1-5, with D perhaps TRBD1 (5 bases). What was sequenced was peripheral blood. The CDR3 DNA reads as TGTGCCAGTAGTAAGGTCCCAGGGAATCAGCCCCAGCATTTT. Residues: CASSKVPGNQPQHF.